These 12 T cell receptor beta chains came from one sample sequenced in a study of blood T cells in healthy people across ages. A J-beta primer mix and a sample-barcoded 5' primer were used in a second PCR of about 6 to 12 cycles. TCRdb itself ran the 5' RACE reads through MiXCR, one entry per CDR3 protein. The repertoire includes some 1,000,000 distinct CDR3 sequences, 25% of them detected once, and around 0.7% sits in the top ten. The sample was also reused in another study, on T cells of mothers and their children.

Material for sequencing was blood. These receptors originate from a girl aged 2-10 years in good health.

This clonotype was counted only a few times. This rearrangement joins TRBV6-5 to TRBJ1-2, with D possibly being TRBD1 (6 bases). The germline V and J ends were trimmed by 2 bases and 6 bases, with 10 bases remaining between them. The CDR3 has 13 amino acids. CDR1 MNHEY and CDR2 SVGAGI come from the germline V gene. CDR3 residues: CASSYGGADGYTF. CDR3 in DNA: TGTGCCAGCAGTTACGGGGGGGCCGATGGCTACACCTTC.

The chain employs TRBV7-6 and TRBJ1-2, with D unclear. This CDR3 is 12 amino acids long. Trimming shortened V by 8 bases and J by 8 bases, and 15 bases separated the two germline ends. Per the germline V gene, CDR1 is SGHVS and CDR2 is FNYEAQ. The CDR3 DNA follows: TGTGCCAGCGGAGAGACGGACGAGGGCTACACCTTC. It encodes CASGETDEGYTF.

This clonotype was counted between two and nine times. The chain links TRBV4-1 to TRBJ2-7, with 8 bases that match TRBD1. The V gene end was trimmed by 6 bases and the J gene end by 4 bases; junction bases not matched to a gene: 11. There are 15 residues in the CDR3. The germline V gene encodes CDR1 MGHRA and CDR2 YSYEKL. CDR3 sequence (DNA): TGCGCCAGCAGTCCCCTGTCAGGGGGCGGGTACGAGCAGTACTTC. This translates into CASSPLSGGGYEQYF.

J is TRBJ1-2 and V is TRBV7-9, with 11 bases aligning to TRBD1. The CDR3 consists of 16 residues. CDR1 SEHNR and CDR2 FQNEAQ come from the germline V gene (reference sequence). V lost 6 bases to trimming and J lost 3 bases; unmatched junction nucleotides: 9. This chain's CDR3 is CASRIFLGQGDYGYTF. The CDR3 DNA is TGTGCCAGCAGGATATTCTTGGGACAGGGGGACTATGGCTACACCTTC.

The chain combines TRBV6-2 or TRBV6-3 with TRBJ2-4; possibly TRBD1 or TRBD2 for D (5 bases each). V gave up 2 bases and J gave up 6 bases, with 8 bases separating them. Germline assignment: CDR1 MNHEY and CDR2 SVGEGT. CDR3 length equals 13 residues. CDR3 nucleotides: TGTGCCAGCAGTTACGGGGGACCAAACATTCAGTACTTC. This codes for CASSYGGPNIQYF.

This clonotype was counted only a few times. CDR3 in DNA: TGCAGCGTTAAGACAACCAAGGGGACTGAAGCTTTCTTT. Protein sequence: CSVKTTKGTEAFF. The chain combines TRBV29-1 with TRBJ1-1; D possibly corresponds to TRBD1 (5 bases). The CDR3 runs 13 residues. The ends were cut back, 5 bases at V and 5 bases at J, with 15 bases in the middle. The germline V gene has CDR1 SQVTM and CDR2 ANQGSEA.

The CDR3 bases are TGCGCCAGCAGCCAGTCGGACAGGGGGAAAGAGACCCAGTACTTC. Translated: CASSQSDRGKETQYF. The J gene is TRBJ2-5, the V gene TRBV4-3, with TRBD1 identical over 10 bases. Germline V gene lookup returns CDR1 LGHNA and CDR2 YSLEER. The CDR3 has 15 residues. J was trimmed by 3 bases and V by 3 bases; bases with no gene match: 4.

This clonotype has just a few counts. The V and J genes are TRBV7-2 and TRBJ1-1; the D is unclear. Germline V gene data show CDR1 as SGHTA and CDR2 as FQGNSA. V lost 2 bases and J 0 bases, leaving 7 bases between the germline ends. This CDR3 spans 14 amino acids. CDR3 sequence: CASSLSSLNTEAFF. The CDR3 DNA follows: TGTGCCAGCAGCTTATCGTCCCTGAACACTGAAGCTTTCTTT.

This clonotype was detected only a few times. The chain joins TRBV15 to TRBJ2-5, with no clear D. Germline assignment: CDR1 LNHNV and CDR2 YYDKDF (reference sequence). The ends were cut back, 0 bases at V and 5 bases at J, with 13 bases in the middle. The CDR3 totals 15 residues. Written as DNA, the CDR3 is TGTGCCACCAGCAGAGACACCGCCTTGGGGGAGACCCAGTACTTC. Protein: CATSRDTALGETQYF.

This sequence joins TRBV29-1 and TRBJ2-3; D unclear. The CDR3 runs 13 residues. V lost 2 bases and J lost 3, with 9 bases in between. CDR1 is SQVTM and CDR2 is ANQGSEA in the germline V gene. The CDR3 protein is CSVERVGTDTQYF. CDR3 coding DNA: TGCAGCGTTGAAAGGGTGGGGACAGATACGCAGTATTTT.

This clonotype was found a few times. The chain couples TRBV2 to TRBJ2-3, with TRBD2 matching 10 bases. Unmatched junction bases numbered 3, after V lost 3 bases and J lost 0 bases. This CDR3 has 16 amino acids. Looked up from germline, CDR1 is SNHLY and CDR2 is FYNNEI. CDR3 bases: TGTGCCAGCAGTGACGGACTAGCGGTGAGCACAGATACGCAGTATTTT. As protein: CASSDGLAVSTDTQYF.

J is TRBJ2-3 and V is TRBV24-1; D call uncertain. CDR1 KGHDR and CDR2 SFDVKD come from the germline V gene. CDR3 size: 12 residues. Trimming took off 6 bases at V and 2 bases at J, with 5 bases between the two ends. The CDR3 DNA follows: TGTGCCACCAGTACCACCACAGATACGCAGTATTTT. Amino acids: CATSTTTDTQYF.